The 10 T cell receptor beta chains given below trace back to one sample, sequenced in a study of T cell repertoires in ileal Crohn's disease. Data came from immunoSEQ multiplex PCR; TCRdb stores just in-frame clones and leaves some out. The sample records around 14,000 clones, approximately 78% being singletons. Sequenced: ileal tissue. These receptor sequences come from an adult with Crohn's disease.

This clone was counted a single time. This sequence joins TRBV7-2 and TRBJ2-3, with unresolved D. V lost 5 bases and J 1 base, leaving 16 bases between the germline ends. The CDR3 contains 16 residues. Germline CDR1 reads SGHTA; CDR2 reads FQGNSA. This chain's CDR3 is CASSMVGSSRTDTQYF. For the CDR3, the DNA is TGTGCCAGCAGCATGGTTGGCTCCTCCCGCACAGATACGCAGTATTTT.

The V call is TRBV7-3, the J call TRBJ1-3, with TRBD1 matching over 8 bases. V was clipped by 2 bases and J by 4 bases; unmatched bases: 7. The length of the CDR3 is 16 residues. Germline V gene lookup returns CDR1 SGHTA and CDR2 FQGTGA. CDR3 sequence (DNA): TGTGCCAGCAGCTTACAGGGGGCGATAAGCGGAAACACCATATATTTT. Protein: CASSLQGAISGNTIYF.

By share, this clone ranks as large. The chain joins TRBV19 to TRBJ1-1; TRBD1 matches at 8 bases. From germline, CDR1 is LNHDA and CDR2 SQIVND (reference sequence). The J segment lost 7 bases and the V segment lost 5 bases, leaving 9 bases of the junction unmatched. The length of the CDR3 is 14 residues. The CDR3 region has the DNA TGTGCCAGTAGTCACAGGGGGGTCGACGGTGAAGCTTTCTTT. As protein: CASSHRGVDGEAFF.

The chain carries TRBV5-4 and TRBJ1-6; 9 bases are shared with TRBD1. The V segment lost 1 base and the J segment 5 bases; nucleotides outside the gene matches: 1. From germline, CDR1 is SGHNT and CDR2 YYREEE (reference sequence). This CDR3 contains 15 residues. The CDR3 DNA sequence: TGTGCCAGCAGCTTGAGGGACAGGGATAATTCACCCCTCCACTTT. Protein product: CASSLRDRDNSPLHF.

The chain recombines TRBV5-1 with TRBJ2-7, with 7 positions matching TRBD2. Germline CDR1 and CDR2: SGHRS and YFSETQ. Trimming removed 4 bases from V and 2 bases from J; junction bases left unmatched: 3. CDR3 size: 13 residues. CDR3 residues: CASSTSAPYEQYF. In DNA, the CDR3 is TGCGCCAGCAGCACTAGCGCTCCCTACGAGCAGTACTTC.

The rearrangement uses TRBV5-1 and TRBJ2-2; D possibly corresponds to TRBD1 (5 bases). Germline V gene lookup returns CDR1 SGHRS and CDR2 YFSETQ. The CDR3 sequence is 13 residues long. V was pared by 5 bases and J by 6 bases, with 11 bases between. The CDR3 reads CASSSQGPGELFF. CDR3 DNA: TGCGCCAGCAGTTCTCAGGGTCCCGGGGAGCTGTTTTTT.

The V gene is TRBV20-1, the J gene TRBJ2-3; D is ambiguous. The germline gives CDR1 DFQATT, CDR2 SNEGSKA (reference sequence). This CDR3 spans 10 amino acids. The germline V and J ends were trimmed by 6 bases and 6 bases, with 7 bases remaining between them. The CDR3 sequence is CSARSDTQYF. CDR3 nucleotides: TGCAGTGCCCGTTCGGATACGCAGTATTTT.

The chain recombines TRBV4-1 with TRBJ2-1; possible D gene TRBD2, 5 bases. Germline CDR1 is MGHRA and CDR2 is YSYEKL. The V gene lost 1 base and the J gene lost 9 bases, with 22 bases spanning the gap. The length of the CDR3 is 17 residues. Written as DNA, the CDR3 is TGCGCCAGCAGCCAAGGCCGAACTAGACCCTTGCTAGGTGAGCAGTTCTTC. Its translation is CASSQGRTRPLLGEQFF.

This clone was recorded only once. The rearrangement joins TRBV5-6 to TRBJ2-2; 14 bases match TRBD2. The CDR3 runs 17 residues. Germline CDR1 and CDR2: SGHDT and YYEEEE. Trimming removed 4 bases from V and 4 bases from J; junction bases left unmatched: 6. The CDR3 DNA reads as TGTGCCAGCAGCCGTTGGGGACTAGCGGGAGCCACCGGGGAGCTGTTTTTT. Protein: CASSRWGLAGATGELFF.

V gene TRBV6-4 combines with J gene TRBJ2-1, with D possibly TRBD2 on 7 matching bases. The CDR3 sequence is 16 residues long. The V end lost 4 bases, the J end lost 9 bases, and 22 bases lay between the germline ends. Germline V gene sequence: CDR1 MRHNA, CDR2 SNTAGT. The CDR3 DNA sequence: TGTGCCAGCAGTGTTTCGGGGGGCTCGGTCGTTGCTGAGCAGTTCTTC. Translation gives CASSVSGGSVVAEQFF.